This T cell receptor (beta chain) was identified in a study of cytomegalovirus exposure and HLA in healthy donors. Study overall: Earlier findings included 90 million to 120 million unique TCR beta sequences obtained from about 179 million T cells. Study-level results: DRB1 showed the most TCR associations and HLA-C the fewest in a later analysis, as rates varied by HLA locus.

Primers: 60 Vbeta forward and 13 Jbeta reverse. TCRdb's copy holds only in-frame clones and misses some; the assay was immunoSEQ multiplex PCR. This repertoire shows roughly 180,000 clones, roughly 85% found once; its top ten account for 1.3%. This clone has a handful of counts. Its antigen is currently unknown. This CDR3 region has 11 residues. CDR1 is MGHRA and CDR2 is YSYEKL in the germline V gene. Trimming stripped 6 bases from V and 5 bases from J, with 7 bases between. The receptor was derived from a man aged 30 to 39 in good health and CMV-seronegative. The V call is TRBV4-1, the J call TRBJ1-1; a weak D match, TRBD1 (5 bases). Specimen: PBMCs. The CDR3 bases are TGCGCCAGCAGGACAGCTACTGAAGCTTTCTTT. Amino acid sequence: CASRTATEAFF.